This is a list of T cell receptor beta chains from one sample in a study of radiation and T cells in renal cell carcinoma. TCRdb's copy holds only in-frame clones and misses some; the assay was immunoSEQ multiplex PCR. The sample lists approximately 61,000 clones; around 78% were seen once. The specimen was blood, collected from a patient whose treatment included radiotherapy and nephrectomy. All receptors come from a man in his 60s with renal cell carcinoma. The CDR3 runs from the conserved cysteine through the conserved F or W. The D gene is left open where the match is weak. Clone size is shown for a subset of rows, as once, few, many or a class of expanded clone.

clone size: NA
D gene: NA
V gene: TRBV14
J gene: TRBJ2-2
CDR3 protein: CASSQGKSGALTGELFF
CDR3 DNA: TGTGCCAGCAGCCAAGGAAAGTCCGGGGCCCTCACCGGGGAGCTGTTTTTT

clone size: NA
D gene: TRBD1
V gene: TRBV6-6
J gene: TRBJ2-7
CDR3 protein: CASSYSSGQGYEQYF
CDR3 DNA: TGTGCCAGCAGTTACTCGTCCGGACAGGGCTACGAGCAGTACTTC

clone size: once
D gene: NA
V gene: TRBV7-3
J gene: TRBJ2-2
CDR3 protein: CASSATGYGELFF
CDR3 DNA: TGTGCCAGCAGCGCCACGGGGTACGGGGAGCTGTTTTTT

clone size: NA
D gene: TRBD1
V gene: TRBV19
J gene: TRBJ1-2
CDR3 protein: CATTPPGQDYGYTF
CDR3 DNA: TGTGCCACCACACCACCGGGACAGGATTATGGCTACACCTTC

clone size: few
D gene: TRBD1
V gene: TRBV10-3
J gene: TRBJ1-5
CDR3 protein: CAISRDREDQPQHF
CDR3 DNA: TGTGCCATCAGCCGGGACAGGGAAGATCAGCCCCAGCATTTT

clone size: NA
D gene: NA
V gene: TRBV9
J gene: TRBJ1-1
CDR3 protein: CASSQRGGSGAEAFF
CDR3 DNA: TGTGCCAGCAGCCAGCGGGGGGGCTCGGGCGCTGAAGCTTTCTTT

clone size: NA
D gene: NA
V gene: TRBV7-6
J gene: TRBJ2-2
CDR3 protein: CASSLVGGLGSTAELFF
CDR3 DNA: TGTGCCAGCAGCTTAGTGGGGGGCCTGGGGTCCACTGCGGAGCTGTTTTTT

clone size: few
D gene: NA
V gene: TRBV11-3
J gene: TRBJ2-2
CDR3 protein: CASRRDRGVLAGDTGELFF
CDR3 DNA: TGTGCCAGCAGAAGGGACAGGGGCGTACTAGCGGGAGACACCGGGGAGCTGTTTTTT

clone size: NA
D gene: TRBD1
V gene: TRBV18
J gene: TRBJ1-2
CDR3 protein: CASSPGQGNYGYTF
CDR3 DNA: TGTGCCAGCTCACCGGGACAGGGAAACTATGGCTACACCTTC

clone size: NA
D gene: NA
V gene: TRBV9
J gene: TRBJ1-3
CDR3 protein: CASRGRVGAGNTIYF
CDR3 DNA: TGTGCCAGCAGAGGGCGGGTAGGGGCTGGAAACACCATATATTTT

clone size: NA
D gene: NA
V gene: TRBV19
J gene: TRBJ2-2
CDR3 protein: CASSPHNANTGELFF
CDR3 DNA: TGTGCCAGTAGTCCCCATAACGCGAACACCGGGGAGCTGTTTTTT

clone size: NA
D gene: TRBD1
V gene: TRBV19
J gene: TRBJ1-2
CDR3 protein: CASSMRAGTGGSGYGYTF
CDR3 DNA: TGTGCCAGTAGTATGAGAGCTGGGACAGGGGGAAGTGGGTATGGCTACACCTTC

clone size: NA
D gene: TRBD1
V gene: TRBV10-1
J gene: TRBJ1-1
CDR3 protein: CASSESGQGAFEAFF
CDR3 DNA: TGCGCCAGCAGTGAGTCTGGCCAGGGGGCGTTTGAAGCTTTCTTT

clone size: NA
D gene: NA
V gene: TRBV6-1
J gene: TRBJ1-2
CDR3 protein: CASSPGGGDSYGYTF
CDR3 DNA: TGTGCCAGCAGCCCGGGGGGAGGTGACTCTTATGGCTACACCTTC

clone size: NA
D gene: TRBD1
V gene: TRBV6-5
J gene: TRBJ2-5
CDR3 protein: CASSLGQVQETQYF
CDR3 DNA: TGTGCCAGCAGCTTAGGACAGGTCCAAGAGACCCAGTACTTC

clone size: NA
D gene: TRBD2
V gene: TRBV7-9
J gene: TRBJ2-1
CDR3 protein: CASSSMGGSGSFEQFF
CDR3 DNA: TGTGCCAGCAGTTCTATGGGAGGTAGCGGGAGTTTTGAGCAGTTCTTC

clone size: NA
D gene: NA
V gene: TRBV30
J gene: TRBJ1-5
CDR3 protein: CAWSQGATNQPQHF
CDR3 DNA: TGTGCCTGGAGTCAAGGAGCTACTAATCAGCCCCAGCATTTT

clone size: once
D gene: NA
V gene: TRBV5-1
J gene: TRBJ1-3
CDR3 protein: CASSLAQGSGNTIYF
CDR3 DNA: TGCGCCAGCAGCTTGGCCCAGGGTTCAGGAAACACCATATATTTT

clone size: NA
D gene: NA
V gene: TRBV10-1
J gene: TRBJ1-1
CDR3 protein: CASSESPGASEAFF
CDR3 DNA: TGCGCCAGCAGTGAGTCCCCCGGTGCCTCTGAAGCTTTCTTT

clone size: NA
D gene: NA
V gene: TRBV11-3
J gene: TRBJ1-1
CDR3 protein: CASSLDFRMNTEAFF
CDR3 DNA: TGTGCCAGCAGCTTAGATTTCAGGATGAACACTGAAGCTTTCTTT

clone size: few
D gene: NA
V gene: TRBV30
J gene: TRBJ1-2
CDR3 protein: CAWAGARAAYGYTF
CDR3 DNA: TGTGCCTGGGCGGGGGCGAGGGCGGCCTATGGCTACACCTTC

clone size: few
D gene: TRBD1
V gene: TRBV7-9
J gene: TRBJ1-1
CDR3 protein: CASSGTGLNTEAFF
CDR3 DNA: TGTGCCAGCAGCGGGACAGGATTGAACACTGAAGCTTTCTTT

clone size: medium-sized
D gene: NA
V gene: TRBV7-9
J gene: TRBJ1-2
CDR3 protein: CASSPARDKDYGYTF
CDR3 DNA: TGTGCCAGCAGCCCCGCTCGGGACAAGGACTATGGCTACACCTTC

clone size: NA
D gene: TRBD2
V gene: TRBV6-5
J gene: TRBJ2-3
CDR3 protein: CASSGLAGDTDTQYF
CDR3 DNA: TGTGCCAGCAGTGGACTAGCGGGGGACACAGATACGCAGTATTTT

clone size: few
D gene: NA
V gene: TRBV18
J gene: TRBJ1-5
CDR3 protein: CASSPDSFEPQHF
CDR3 DNA: TGTGCCAGCTCACCTGACAGTTTCGAGCCCCAGCATTTT

clone size: NA
D gene: NA
V gene: TRBV6-5
J gene: TRBJ1-2
CDR3 protein: CASSYSVNYGYTF
CDR3 DNA: TGTGCCAGCAGTTACTCAGTGAACTATGGCTACACCTTC

clone size: NA
D gene: TRBD1
V gene: TRBV7-2
J gene: TRBJ1-3
CDR3 protein: CASSPGQGRGGNTIYF
CDR3 DNA: TGTGCCAGCAGCCCCGGACAGGGAAGGGGTGGAAACACCATATATTTT

clone size: NA
D gene: TRBD1
V gene: TRBV2
J gene: TRBJ2-3
CDR3 protein: CASKGAKRFSTDTQYF
CDR3 DNA: TGTGCCAGCAAGGGGGCCAAAAGGTTTAGCACAGATACGCAGTATTTT

clone size: NA
D gene: NA
V gene: TRBV11-3
J gene: TRBJ2-4
CDR3 protein: CASSSDMEAKNIQYF
CDR3 DNA: TGTGCCAGCAGCTCCGACATGGAAGCCAAAAACATTCAGTACTTC

clone size: NA
D gene: TRBD1
V gene: TRBV15
J gene: TRBJ2-2
CDR3 protein: CATSTSGQASAGELFF
CDR3 DNA: TGTGCCACCAGCACCTCGGGACAGGCGAGTGCCGGGGAGCTGTTTTTT

clone size: NA
D gene: TRBD2
V gene: TRBV11-3
J gene: TRBJ2-1
CDR3 protein: CASSLDRRGANNEQFF
CDR3 DNA: TGTGCCAGCAGCTTAGACAGGCGGGGGGCCAACAATGAGCAGTTCTTC

clone size: NA
D gene: TRBD2
V gene: TRBV30
J gene: TRBJ2-3
CDR3 protein: CALTRDYSTDTQYF
CDR3 DNA: TGTGCCTTGACAAGGGACTACAGCACAGATACGCAGTATTTT

clone size: few
D gene: NA
V gene: TRBV6-1
J gene: TRBJ1-1
CDR3 protein: CASSATVPGAFF
CDR3 DNA: TGTGCCAGCAGCGCAACCGTGCCAGGAGCTTTCTTT

clone size: NA
D gene: TRBD1
V gene: TRBV6-5
J gene: TRBJ2-7
CDR3 protein: CASSVPGQGAHEQYF
CDR3 DNA: TGTGCCAGCAGCGTACCGGGACAGGGGGCTCACGAGCAGTACTTC

clone size: NA
D gene: NA
V gene: TRBV28
J gene: TRBJ2-6
CDR3 protein: CASSFRVSGANVLTF
CDR3 DNA: TGTGCCAGCAGTTTCCGAGTGTCCGGGGCCAACGTCCTGACTTTC

clone size: NA
D gene: NA
V gene: TRBV10-2
J gene: TRBJ2-2
CDR3 protein: CASSLVSNTGELFF
CDR3 DNA: TGCGCCAGCAGTTTGGTATCTAACACCGGGGAGCTGTTTTTT

clone size: NA
D gene: NA
V gene: TRBV5-1
J gene: TRBJ2-5
CDR3 protein: CASSPSSGGLETQYF
CDR3 DNA: TGCGCCAGCAGCCCTTCCTCTGGGGGGCTAGAGACCCAGTACTTC

clone size: NA
D gene: TRBD2
V gene: TRBV5-1
J gene: TRBJ2-5
CDR3 protein: CASTSTSGGTRETQYF
CDR3 DNA: TGCGCCAGCACCTCGACTAGCGGGGGAACAAGAGAGACCCAGTACTTC

clone size: NA
D gene: NA
V gene: TRBV5-1
J gene: TRBJ2-2
CDR3 protein: CASNYDTGELFF
CDR3 DNA: TGCGCCAGCAACTATGACACCGGGGAGCTGTTTTTT

clone size: NA
D gene: NA
V gene: TRBV29-1
J gene: TRBJ2-5
CDR3 protein: CSVPGPNRQETQYF
CDR3 DNA: TGCAGCGTTCCCGGGCCGAACCGCCAAGAGACCCAGTACTTC

clone size: NA
D gene: NA
V gene: TRBV27
J gene: TRBJ1-1
CDR3 protein: CASSHNTEAFF
CDR3 DNA: TGTGCCAGCAGTCACAACACTGAAGCTTTCTTT

clone size: NA
D gene: NA
V gene: TRBV30
J gene: TRBJ1-1
CDR3 protein: CAWSLSRDTEAFF
CDR3 DNA: TGTGCCTGGAGTCTGTCGAGGGACACTGAAGCTTTCTTT

clone size: NA
D gene: TRBD1
V gene: TRBV2
J gene: TRBJ1-1
CDR3 protein: CASSEGGAGGRNTEAFF
CDR3 DNA: TGTGCCAGCAGTGAAGGAGGGGCAGGGGGCAGGAACACTGAAGCTTTCTTT

clone size: few
D gene: TRBD2
V gene: TRBV5-6
J gene: TRBJ2-1
CDR3 protein: CASSLGTGAGDREQFF
CDR3 DNA: TGTGCCAGCAGCCTCGGGACCGGAGCGGGAGACCGGGAGCAGTTCTTC

clone size: NA
D gene: TRBD2
V gene: TRBV5-1
J gene: TRBJ2-1
CDR3 protein: CASSDLAESSYNEQFF
CDR3 DNA: TGCGCCAGCAGCGACCTAGCGGAAAGCTCCTACAATGAGCAGTTCTTC

clone size: NA
D gene: NA
V gene: TRBV5-1
J gene: TRBJ2-3
CDR3 protein: CASSSGGTSTDTQYF
CDR3 DNA: TGCGCCAGCAGCTCCGGCGGGACTTCCACAGATACGCAGTATTTT

clone size: few
D gene: NA
V gene: TRBV19
J gene: TRBJ1-1
CDR3 protein: CASSIWSGKMNTEAFF
CDR3 DNA: TGTGCCAGTAGTATTTGGTCCGGGAAAATGAACACTGAAGCTTTCTTT

clone size: few
D gene: NA
V gene: TRBV30
J gene: TRBJ1-1
CDR3 protein: CAWSEGPKAFF
CDR3 DNA: TGTGCCTGGAGTGAAGGCCCGAAGGCTTTCTTT

clone size: NA
D gene: NA
V gene: TRBV4-3
J gene: TRBJ2-3
CDR3 protein: CASSQDPNSVGADTQYF
CDR3 DNA: TGCGCCAGCAGCCAAGATCCCAATAGTGTGGGAGCAGATACGCAGTATTTT

clone size: NA
D gene: TRBD1
V gene: TRBV5-6
J gene: TRBJ2-1
CDR3 protein: CASSPWTGPNEQFF
CDR3 DNA: TGTGCCAGCAGCCCATGGACAGGGCCCAATGAGCAGTTCTTC